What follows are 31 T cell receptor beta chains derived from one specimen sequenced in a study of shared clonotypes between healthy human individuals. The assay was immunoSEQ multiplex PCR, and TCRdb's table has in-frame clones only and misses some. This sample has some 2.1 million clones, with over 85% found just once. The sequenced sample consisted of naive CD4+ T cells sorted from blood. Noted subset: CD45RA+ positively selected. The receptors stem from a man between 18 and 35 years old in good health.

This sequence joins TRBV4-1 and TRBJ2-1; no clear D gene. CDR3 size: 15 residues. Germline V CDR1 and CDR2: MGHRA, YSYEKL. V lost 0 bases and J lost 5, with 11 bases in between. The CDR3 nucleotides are TGCGCCAGCAGCCAAGAAGGGCCAGTCCACAATGAGCAGTTCTTC. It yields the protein CASSQEGPVHNEQFF.

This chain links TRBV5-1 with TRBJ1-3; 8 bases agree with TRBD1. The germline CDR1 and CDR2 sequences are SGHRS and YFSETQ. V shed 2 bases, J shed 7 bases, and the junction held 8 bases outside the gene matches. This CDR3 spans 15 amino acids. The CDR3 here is CASSFLGTGWNTIYF. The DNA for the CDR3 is TGCGCCAGCAGCTTTTTGGGGACAGGATGGAACACCATATATTTT. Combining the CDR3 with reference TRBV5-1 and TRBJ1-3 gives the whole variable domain KAGVTQTPRYLIKTRGQQVTLSCSPISGHRSVSWYQQTPGQGLQFLFEYFSETQRNKGNFPGRFSGRQFSNSRSEMNVSTLELGDSALYLCASSFLGTGWNTIYFGEGSWLTVV.

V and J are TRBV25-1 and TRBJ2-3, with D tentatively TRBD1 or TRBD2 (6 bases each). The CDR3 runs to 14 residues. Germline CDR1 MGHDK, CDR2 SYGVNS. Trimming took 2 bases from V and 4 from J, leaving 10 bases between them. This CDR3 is CASSEEGGADTQYF. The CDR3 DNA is TGTGCCAGCAGTGAAGAGGGGGGCGCAGATACGCAGTATTTT.

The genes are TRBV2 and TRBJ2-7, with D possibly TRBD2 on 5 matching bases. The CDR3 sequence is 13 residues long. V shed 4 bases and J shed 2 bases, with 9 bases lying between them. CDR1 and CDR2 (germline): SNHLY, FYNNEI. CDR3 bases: TGTGCCAGCAGTGCGAGCGGCGCCTACGAGCAGTACTTC. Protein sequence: CASSASGAYEQYF.

CDR3 DNA: TGCGCCAGCAGCTTCGGACAGGAGACAGATACGCAGTATTTT. The encoded protein is CASSFGQETDTQYF. This rearrangement joins TRBV5-1 to TRBJ2-3; 7 bases fit TRBD1. Germline V lookup: CDR1 SGHRS, CDR2 YFSETQ. The V and J ends lost 2 bases and 3 bases, in that order; junction bases with no gene match: 3. The CDR3 has 14 residues.

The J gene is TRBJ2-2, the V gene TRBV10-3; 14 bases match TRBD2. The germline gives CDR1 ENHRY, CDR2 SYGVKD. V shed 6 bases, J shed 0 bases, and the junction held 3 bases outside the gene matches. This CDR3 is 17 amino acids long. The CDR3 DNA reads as TGTGCCATCAGGGTGGGACTAGCGGGAGCGAACACCGGGGAGCTGTTTTTT. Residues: CAIRVGLAGANTGELFF.

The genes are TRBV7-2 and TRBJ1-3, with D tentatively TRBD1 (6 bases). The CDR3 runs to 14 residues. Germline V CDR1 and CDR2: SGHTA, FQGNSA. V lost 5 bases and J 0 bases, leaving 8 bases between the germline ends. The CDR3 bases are TGTGCCAGCAGCAGGGGGAGCTCTGGAAACACCATATATTTT. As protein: CASSRGSSGNTIYF.

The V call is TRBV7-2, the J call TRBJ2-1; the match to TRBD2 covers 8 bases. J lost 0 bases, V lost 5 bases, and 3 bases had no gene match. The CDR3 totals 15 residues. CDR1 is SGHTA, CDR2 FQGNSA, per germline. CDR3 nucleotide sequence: TGTGCCAGCAGCCGAGCGGGAGTCTCCTACAATGAGCAGTTCTTC. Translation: CASSRAGVSYNEQFF.

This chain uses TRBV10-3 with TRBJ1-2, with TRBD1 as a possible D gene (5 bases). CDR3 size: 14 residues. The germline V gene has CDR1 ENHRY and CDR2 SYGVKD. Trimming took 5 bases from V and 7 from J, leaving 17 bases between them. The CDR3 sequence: CAISRQLNTFGYTF. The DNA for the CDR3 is TGTGCCATCAGTAGACAGCTTAATACGTTTGGCTACACCTTC.

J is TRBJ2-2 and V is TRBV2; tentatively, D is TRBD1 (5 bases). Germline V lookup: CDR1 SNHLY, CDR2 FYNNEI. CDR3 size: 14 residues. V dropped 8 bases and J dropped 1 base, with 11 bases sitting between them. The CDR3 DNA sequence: TGTGCCAGCTTTCCGACAGTGAACACCGGGGAGCTGTTTTTT. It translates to CASFPTVNTGELFF.

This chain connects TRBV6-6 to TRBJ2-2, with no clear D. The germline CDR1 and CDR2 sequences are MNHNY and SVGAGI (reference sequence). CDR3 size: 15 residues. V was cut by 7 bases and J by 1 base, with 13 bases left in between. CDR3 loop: CASTVKALNTGELFF. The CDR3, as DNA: TGTGCCAGCACGGTAAAAGCCCTGAACACCGGGGAGCTGTTTTTT.

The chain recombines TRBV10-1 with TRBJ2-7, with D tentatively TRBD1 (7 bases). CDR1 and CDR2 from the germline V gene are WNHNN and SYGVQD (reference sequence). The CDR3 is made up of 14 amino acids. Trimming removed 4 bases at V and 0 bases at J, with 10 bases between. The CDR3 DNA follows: TGCGCCAGCAGTGGGCAGGGGGGCTCCTACGAGCAGTACTTC. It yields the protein CASSGQGGSYEQYF.

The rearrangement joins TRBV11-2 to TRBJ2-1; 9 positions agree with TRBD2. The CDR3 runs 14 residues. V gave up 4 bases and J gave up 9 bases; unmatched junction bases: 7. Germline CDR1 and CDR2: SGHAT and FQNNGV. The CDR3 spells CASSSPGLAGEQFF. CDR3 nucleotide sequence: TGTGCCAGCAGCTCCCCGGGACTAGCAGGTGAGCAGTTCTTC. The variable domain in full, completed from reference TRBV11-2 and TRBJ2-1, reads EAGVAQSPRYKIIEKRQSVAFWCNPISGHATLYWYQQILGQGPKLLIQFQNNGVVDDSQLPKDRFSAERLKGVDSTLKIQPAKLEDSAVYLCASSSPGLAGEQFFGPGTRLTVL.

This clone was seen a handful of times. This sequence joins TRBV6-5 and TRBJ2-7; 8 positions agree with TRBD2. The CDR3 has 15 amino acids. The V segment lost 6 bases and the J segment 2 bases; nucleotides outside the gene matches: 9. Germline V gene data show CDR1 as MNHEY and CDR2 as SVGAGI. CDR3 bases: TGTGCCAGCAGCCGAAGCGGGAGAGGGACCTACGAGCAGTACTTC. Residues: CASSRSGRGTYEQYF.

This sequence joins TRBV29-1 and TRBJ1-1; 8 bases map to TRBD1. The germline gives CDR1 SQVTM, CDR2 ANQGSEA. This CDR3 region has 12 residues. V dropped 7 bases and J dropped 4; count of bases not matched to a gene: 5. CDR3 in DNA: TGCAGCGCAGCAACAGGGGGCACTGAAGCTTTCTTT. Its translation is CSAATGGTEAFF.

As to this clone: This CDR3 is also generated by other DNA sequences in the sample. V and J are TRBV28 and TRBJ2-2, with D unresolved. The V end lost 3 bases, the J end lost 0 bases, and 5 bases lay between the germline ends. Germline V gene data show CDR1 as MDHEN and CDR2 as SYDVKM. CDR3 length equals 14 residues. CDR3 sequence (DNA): TGTGCCAGCAGTTTTTTGGCGAACACCGGGGAGCTGTTTTTT. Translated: CASSFLANTGELFF.

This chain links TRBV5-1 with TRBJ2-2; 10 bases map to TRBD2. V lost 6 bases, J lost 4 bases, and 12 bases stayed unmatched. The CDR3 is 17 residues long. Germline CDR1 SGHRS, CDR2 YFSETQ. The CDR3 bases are TGCGCCAGCACCTCCCCGGGGCTAGCGGGAGCCACCGGGGAGCTGTTTTTT. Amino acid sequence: CASTSPGLAGATGELFF.

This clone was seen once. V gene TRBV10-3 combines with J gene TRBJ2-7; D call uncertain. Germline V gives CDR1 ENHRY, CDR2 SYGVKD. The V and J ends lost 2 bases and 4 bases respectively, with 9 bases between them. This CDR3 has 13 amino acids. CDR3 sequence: CAISETAPYEQYF. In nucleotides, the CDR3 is TGTGCCATCAGTGAGACAGCCCCATACGAGCAGTACTTC.

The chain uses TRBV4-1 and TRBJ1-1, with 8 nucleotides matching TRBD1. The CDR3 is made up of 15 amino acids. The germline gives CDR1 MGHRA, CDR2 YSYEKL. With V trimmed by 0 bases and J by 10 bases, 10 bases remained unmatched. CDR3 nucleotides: TGCGCCAGCAGCCAAGATCCAGGGGGCGCAGTCAGAGCTTTCTTT. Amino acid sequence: CASSQDPGGAVRAFF.

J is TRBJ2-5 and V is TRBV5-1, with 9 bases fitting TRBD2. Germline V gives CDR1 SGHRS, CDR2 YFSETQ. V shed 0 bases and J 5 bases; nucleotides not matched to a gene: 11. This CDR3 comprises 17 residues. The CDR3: CASSLGGSGGRGETQYF. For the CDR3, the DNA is TGCGCCAGCAGCTTGGGAGGTAGCGGGGGCCGAGGGGAGACCCAGTACTTC.

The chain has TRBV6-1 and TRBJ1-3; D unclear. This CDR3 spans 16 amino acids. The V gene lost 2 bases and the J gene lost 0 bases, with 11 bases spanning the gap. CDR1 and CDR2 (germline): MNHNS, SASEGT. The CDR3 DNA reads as TGTGCCAGCAGTGAATCATGGACTCTCTCTGGAAACACCATATATTTT. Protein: CASSESWTLSGNTIYF.

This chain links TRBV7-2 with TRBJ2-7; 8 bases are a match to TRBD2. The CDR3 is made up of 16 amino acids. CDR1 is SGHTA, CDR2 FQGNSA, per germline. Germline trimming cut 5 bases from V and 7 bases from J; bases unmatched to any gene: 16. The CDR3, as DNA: TGTGCCAGCAGCGTCGGACTAGCAACCCTTTCCCAGGAGCAGTACTTC. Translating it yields CASSVGLATLSQEQYF.

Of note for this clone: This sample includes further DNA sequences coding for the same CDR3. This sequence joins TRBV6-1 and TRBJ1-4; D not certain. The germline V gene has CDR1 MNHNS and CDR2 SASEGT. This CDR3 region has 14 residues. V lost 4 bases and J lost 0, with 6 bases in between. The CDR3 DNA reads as TGTGCCAGCAGTGTTGCCTCAACTAATGAAAAACTGTTTTTT. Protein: CASSVASTNEKLFF.

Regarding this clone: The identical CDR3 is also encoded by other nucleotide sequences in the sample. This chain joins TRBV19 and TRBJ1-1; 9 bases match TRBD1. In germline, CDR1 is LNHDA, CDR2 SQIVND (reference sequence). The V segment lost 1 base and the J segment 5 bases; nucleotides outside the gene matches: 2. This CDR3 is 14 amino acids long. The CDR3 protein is CASSIGDRGTEAFF. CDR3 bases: TGTGCCAGTAGTATAGGAGACAGGGGGACTGAAGCTTTCTTT. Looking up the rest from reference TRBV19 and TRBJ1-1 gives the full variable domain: DGGITQSPKYLFRKEGQNVTLSCEQNLNHDAMYWYRQDPGQGLRLIYYSQIVNDFQKGDIAEGYSVSREKKESFPLTVTSAQKNPTAFYLCASSIGDRGTEAFFGQGTRLTVV.

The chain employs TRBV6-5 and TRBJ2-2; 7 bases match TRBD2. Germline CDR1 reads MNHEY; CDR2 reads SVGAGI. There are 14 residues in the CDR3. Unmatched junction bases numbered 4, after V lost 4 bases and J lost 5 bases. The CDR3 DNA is TGTGCCAGCAGTTGGGGCGGGAGTACCGGGGAGCTGTTTTTT. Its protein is CASSWGGSTGELFF.

In nucleotides, the CDR3 is TGCGCCAGCAGCCCGCCCAGGACAGGGCTTTCCTACAATGAGCAGTTCTTC. It yields the protein CASSPPRTGLSYNEQFF. The chain carries TRBV5-1 and TRBJ2-1; 8 bases match TRBD1. J gave up 1 base and V 4 bases, and 10 bases lay outside the gene matches. The germline V gene encodes CDR1 SGHRS and CDR2 YFSETQ. This CDR3 contains 17 residues.

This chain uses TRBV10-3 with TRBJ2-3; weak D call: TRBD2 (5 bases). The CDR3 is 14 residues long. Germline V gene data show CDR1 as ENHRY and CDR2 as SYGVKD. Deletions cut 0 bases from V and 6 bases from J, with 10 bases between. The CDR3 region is CAISESVATDTQYF. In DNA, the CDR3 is TGTGCCATCAGTGAGTCAGTAGCGACCGATACGCAGTATTTT.

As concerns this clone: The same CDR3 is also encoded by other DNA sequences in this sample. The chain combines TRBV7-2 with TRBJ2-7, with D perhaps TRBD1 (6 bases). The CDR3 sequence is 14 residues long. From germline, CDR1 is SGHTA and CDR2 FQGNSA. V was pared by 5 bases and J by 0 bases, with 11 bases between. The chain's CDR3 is CASSLSQGSYEQYF. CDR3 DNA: TGTGCCAGCAGCCTCTCACAGGGCTCCTACGAGCAGTACTTC. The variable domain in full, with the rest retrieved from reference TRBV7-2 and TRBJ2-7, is GAGVSQSPSNKVTEKGKDVELRCDPISGHTALYWYRQSLGQGLEFLIYFQGNSAPDKSGLPSDRFSAERTGGSVSTLTIQRTQQEDSAVYLCASSLSQGSYEQYFGPGTRLTVT.

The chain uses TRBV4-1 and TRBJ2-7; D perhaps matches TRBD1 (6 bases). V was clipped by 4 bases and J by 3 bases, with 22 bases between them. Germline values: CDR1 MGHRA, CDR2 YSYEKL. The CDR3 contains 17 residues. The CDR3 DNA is TGCGCCAGCAGCCGAGGGGACAACTCGACCACTCACTACGAGCAGTACTTC. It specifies CASSRGDNSTTHYEQYF.

The CDR3 DNA follows: TGTGCCAGCAGCCGGACAGGACCGAACACTGAAGCTTTCTTT. It codes for CASSRTGPNTEAFF. The chain is built from TRBV11-2 and TRBJ1-1; 7 nucleotides align to TRBD1. Germline values: CDR1 SGHAT, CDR2 FQNNGV. The CDR3 has 14 amino acids. Trimming at V came to 5 bases and at J to 1 base, leaving 4 bases not matched to a gene.

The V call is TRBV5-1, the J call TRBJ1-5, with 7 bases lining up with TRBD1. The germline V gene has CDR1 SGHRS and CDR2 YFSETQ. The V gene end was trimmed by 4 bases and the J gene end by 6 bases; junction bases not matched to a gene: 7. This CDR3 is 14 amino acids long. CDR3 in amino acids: CASSRDRDGQPQHF. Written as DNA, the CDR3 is TGCGCCAGCAGCCGAGACAGGGATGGTCAGCCCCAGCATTTT.